The present T cell receptor (beta chain) was sequenced within a study of T cells expressing NK-cell markers. Study summary: Source material for TCR beta repertoires consisted of sorted CD3+CD56+NKG2C+, CD3+CD56+NKG2C- and CD3+CD56-NKG2C+ T cells.

This CDR3 contains 13 residues. Germline CDR1 is SGHRS and CDR2 is YFSETQ. Each CDR3 protein gets one entry in TCRdb, which reprocessed the 5' RACE reads and gives no DNA. The record lists about 550,000 distinct CDR3 sequences, of which the ten most abundant hold approximately 3.5%. The specimen was blood T cells: a sorted CD56 or NKG2C T cell subset, CD4+ or CD8+ T cells, or bulk PBMC T cells (not recorded which). The rearrangement uses TRBV5-1 and TRBJ2-3. This sequence was found in a man between 18 and 35 years old in good health. CDR3: CASSEARRDTQYF. The variable domain in full, completed from reference TRBV5-1 and TRBJ2-3, reads KAGVTQTPRYLIKTRGQQVTLSCSPISGHRSVSWYQQTPGQGLQFLFEYFSETQRNKGNFPGRFSGRQFSNSRSEMNVSTLELGDSALYLCASSEARRDTQYFGPGTRLTVL.